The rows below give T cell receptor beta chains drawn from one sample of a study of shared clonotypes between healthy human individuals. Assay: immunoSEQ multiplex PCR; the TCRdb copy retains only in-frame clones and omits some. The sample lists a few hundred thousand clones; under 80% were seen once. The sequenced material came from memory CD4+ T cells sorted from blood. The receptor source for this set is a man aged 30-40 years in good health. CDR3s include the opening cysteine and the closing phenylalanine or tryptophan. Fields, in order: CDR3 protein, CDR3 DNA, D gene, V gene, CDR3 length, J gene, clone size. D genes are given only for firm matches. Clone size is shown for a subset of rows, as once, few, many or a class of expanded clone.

CDR3: CASSEVTSMQYF; DNA: TGTGCCAGCAGCGAAGTGACTAGTATGCAGTATTTT; D: -; V: TRBV2; length: 12; J: TRBJ2-3; size: -
CDR3: CASSPGLAGELSEQYF; DNA: TGTGCCAGCAGCCCGGGACTAGCGGGAGAATTAAGCGAGCAGTACTTC; D: TRBD2; V: TRBV28; length: 16; J: TRBJ2-7; size: few
CDR3: CASSVGGHQPQHF; DNA: TGTGCCAGCAGCGTAGGAGGGCATCAGCCCCAGCATTTT; D: -; V: TRBV9; length: 13; J: TRBJ1-5; size: -
CDR3: CAWMPQGPGQPQHF; DNA: TGTGCCTGGATGCCTCAGGGCCCGGGTCAGCCCCAGCATTTT; D: -; V: TRBV30; length: 14; J: TRBJ1-5; size: few
CDR3: CASSRDRVSTDTQYF; DNA: TGTGCCAGCAGCCGCGACAGGGTTAGCACAGATACGCAGTATTTT; D: TRBD1; V: TRBV11-3; length: 15; J: TRBJ2-3; size: -
CDR3: CASSLAVSNNEQFF; DNA: TGCGCCAGCAGCTTGGCCGTGTCCAACAATGAGCAGTTCTTC; D: -; V: TRBV5-1; length: 14; J: TRBJ2-1; size: -
CDR3: CASRNFGGGQPQHF; DNA: TGTGCCAGTAGGAATTTCGGGGGCGGACAGCCCCAGCATTTT; D: -; V: TRBV19; length: 14; J: TRBJ1-5; size: few
CDR3: CASSAPDGGEQFF; DNA: TGTGCCAGCAGCGCCCCGGACGGGGGTGAGCAGTTCTTC; D: -; V: TRBV2; length: 13; J: TRBJ2-1; size: medium-sized
CDR3: CASSLQGDTEAFF; DNA: TGTGCCAGCAGCTTACAGGGGGACACTGAAGCTTTCTTT; D: TRBD1; V: TRBV7-2; length: 13; J: TRBJ1-1; size: -
CDR3: CASSERVGREQYF; DNA: TGCGCCAGCAGTGAAAGGGTGGGTCGGGAGCAGTACTTC; D: -; V: TRBV10-2; length: 13; J: TRBJ2-7; size: -
CDR3: CAISDRDRGQGNQPQHF; DNA: TGTGCCATCAGTGATAGGGACAGGGGGCAAGGCAATCAGCCCCAGCATTTT; D: TRBD1; V: TRBV10-3; length: 17; J: TRBJ1-5; size: -
CDR3: CASSDAKKNPYEQYF; DNA: TGTGCCAGCAGTGACGCCAAGAAGAACCCCTACGAGCAGTACTTC; D: -; V: TRBV25-1; length: 15; J: TRBJ2-7; size: -
CDR3: CASSLDGGLAGALETQYF; DNA: TGTGCCAGCAGCTTAGATGGCGGATTAGCGGGAGCTCTAGAGACCCAGTACTTC; D: TRBD2; V: TRBV11-2; length: 18; J: TRBJ2-5; size: -
CDR3: CASSQGWGIPNYGYTF; DNA: TGTGCCAGCAGCCAGGGATGGGGGATCCCTAACTATGGCTACACCTTC; D: -; V: TRBV14; length: 16; J: TRBJ1-2; size: -
CDR3: CASSLADRGGSAYF; DNA: TGCGCCAGCAGCTTGGCGGACAGGGGGGGATCGGCGTACTTC; D: TRBD1; V: TRBV5-1; length: 14; J: TRBJ2-7; size: few
CDR3: CASSSGTPTLNEQFF; DNA: TGCGCCAGCAGTTCTGGGACTCCCACGCTGAATGAGCAGTTCTTC; D: -; V: TRBV5-1; length: 15; J: TRBJ2-1; size: -
CDR3: CASGWRTSSGNTIYF; DNA: TGTGCCAGCGGCTGGCGGACGAGCTCTGGAAACACCATATATTTT; D: -; V: TRBV19; length: 15; J: TRBJ1-3; size: few
CDR3: CASSRDRGFDTQYF; DNA: TGCGCCAGCAGCCGGGATAGGGGGTTTGATACGCAGTATTTT; D: -; V: TRBV5-1; length: 14; J: TRBJ2-3; size: -
CDR3: CASSPSGRVGTEAFF; DNA: TGCGCCAGCAGCCCCTCTGGGAGGGTTGGTACTGAAGCTTTCTTT; D: -; V: TRBV5-1; length: 15; J: TRBJ1-1; size: once
CDR3: CASSLEFRAYEQYF; DNA: TGTGCCAGCAGCTTAGAGTTCAGGGCCTACGAGCAGTACTTC; D: -; V: TRBV5-8; length: 14; J: TRBJ2-7; size: -
CDR3: CASRGTSGSVWSYGEQFF; DNA: TGCGCCAGCCGAGGGACTAGCGGGAGTGTTTGGAGTTACGGTGAGCAGTTCTTC; D: TRBD2; V: TRBV10-2; length: 18; J: TRBJ2-1; size: -
CDR3: CASSKGLAGNEQFF; DNA: TGTGCCAGCAGCAAAGGACTAGCGGGAAATGAGCAGTTCTTC; D: TRBD2; V: TRBV11-3; length: 14; J: TRBJ2-1; size: once
CDR3: CSVGAGSTYEQYF; DNA: TGCAGCGTTGGGGCAGGGAGTACCTACGAGCAGTACTTC; D: -; V: TRBV29-1; length: 13; J: TRBJ2-7; size: -
CDR3: CASRRFGQGNQPQHF; DNA: TGTGCCAGCAGACGTTTCGGGCAGGGCAATCAGCCCCAGCATTTT; D: -; V: TRBV6-6; length: 15; J: TRBJ1-5; size: -
CDR3: CASTGSDYGYTF; DNA: TGTGCCAGCACTGGAAGCGACTATGGCTACACCTTC; D: -; V: TRBV2; length: 12; J: TRBJ1-2; size: -
CDR3: CASTFSGRAVNEQFF; DNA: TGTGCCAGCACCTTTAGCGGGAGGGCGGTCAATGAGCAGTTCTTC; D: TRBD2; V: TRBV6-1; length: 15; J: TRBJ2-1; size: -
CDR3: CASSETTAYGYTF; DNA: TGTGCCAGCAGTGAAACCACAGCATATGGCTACACCTTC; D: -; V: TRBV28; length: 13; J: TRBJ1-2; size: -
CDR3: CARNRENTEAFF; DNA: TGTGCCAGGAACAGGGAGAACACTGAAGCTTTCTTT; D: -; V: TRBV27; length: 12; J: TRBJ1-1; size: -
CDR3: CASSALRSGGIPDTQYF; DNA: TGTGCCAGCAGCGCCCTCCGGAGCGGGGGGATCCCAGATACGCAGTATTTT; D: TRBD2; V: TRBV9; length: 17; J: TRBJ2-3; size: -
CDR3: CASSSPVLSYNEQFF; DNA: TGTGCCAGCAGCTCCCCCGTTTTGTCCTACAATGAGCAGTTCTTC; D: -; V: TRBV5-5; length: 15; J: TRBJ2-1; size: -
CDR3: CSVDIYRAANYGYTF; DNA: TGCAGCGTTGACATATACAGGGCAGCTAACTATGGCTACACCTTC; D: -; V: TRBV29-1; length: 15; J: TRBJ1-2; size: few
CDR3: CASSGGSGLNEQFF; DNA: TGCGCCAGCAGTGGCGGGAGTGGTCTCAATGAGCAGTTCTTC; D: TRBD2; V: TRBV10-1; length: 14; J: TRBJ2-1; size: -
CDR3: CASSYGYEQYF; DNA: TGTGCCAGCAGTTACGGCTACGAGCAGTACTTC; D: -; V: TRBV2; length: 11; J: TRBJ2-7; size: few
CDR3: CASSYGNNEQFF; DNA: TGTGCCAGCAGTTACGGGAACAATGAGCAGTTCTTC; D: -; V: TRBV6-5; length: 12; J: TRBJ2-1; size: few
CDR3: CASSLAGVGPGELFF; DNA: TGTGCCAGCAGTTTAGCGGGGGTGGGCCCCGGGGAGCTGTTTTTT; D: TRBD2; V: TRBV28; length: 15; J: TRBJ2-2; size: -
CDR3: CASSDQGSVGYGYTF; DNA: TGTGCCAGCAGTGACCAGGGCTCGGTGGGCTATGGCTACACCTTC; D: -; V: TRBV2; length: 15; J: TRBJ1-2; size: -
CDR3: CASSSPTGSNEKLFF; DNA: TGTGCCAGCAGCTCCCCGACAGGGTCTAATGAAAAACTGTTTTTT; D: TRBD1; V: TRBV9; length: 15; J: TRBJ1-4; size: few
CDR3: CASSAMSMLAKNIQYF; DNA: TGTGCCAGCAGTGCAATGTCAATGCTAGCCAAAAACATTCAGTACTTC; D: -; V: TRBV2; length: 16; J: TRBJ2-4; size: -
CDR3: CASRALEAGRREQYF; DNA: TGTGCCAGCAGGGCTCTAGAAGCGGGGAGAAGGGAGCAGTACTTC; D: TRBD2; V: TRBV2; length: 15; J: TRBJ2-7; size: -
CDR3: CASSRQGSASYEQYF; DNA: TGTGCCAGCTCGCGACAGGGATCGGCCTCCTACGAGCAGTACTTC; D: TRBD1; V: TRBV19; length: 15; J: TRBJ2-7; size: -
CDR3: CASSLEAGSTDTQYF; DNA: TGTGCCAGCAGCTTGGAGGCAGGTAGCACAGATACGCAGTATTTT; D: -; V: TRBV5-4; length: 15; J: TRBJ2-3; size: -
CDR3: CASSLALAGGSTGTDTQYF; DNA: TGCGCCAGCAGCTTGGCCCTAGCGGGAGGCTCTACGGGCACAGATACGCAGTATTTT; D: TRBD2; V: TRBV5-1; length: 19; J: TRBJ2-3; size: -
CDR3: CASSPRQGRNTEAFF; DNA: TGTGCCAGCAGCCCTCGACAGGGTAGGAACACTGAAGCTTTCTTT; D: TRBD1; V: TRBV9; length: 15; J: TRBJ1-1; size: -